This T cell receptor beta chain emerged from a study of early T cells in non-severe SARS-CoV-2 infection. Study-level results: VDJdb-based matching was biased toward anti-spike CD8 responses and missed private and CD4 specificities.

TCRdb used MiXCR to reprocess the 5' RACE reads, holding one entry per CDR3 protein. The repertoire consists of some 75,000 distinct CDR3 sequences, with approximately 14% occurring once and the leading ten covering 1.4%. This clonotype has a count of ten or more. Antigen specificity is unknown. The CDR3 spans 15 residues. Looked up from germline, CDR1 is SGHNT and CDR2 is YYREEE (reference sequence). V shed 4 bases and J 3 bases; nucleotides not matched to a gene: 6. The sequenced material came from whole blood. The TCR was taken from an adult who was a healthcare worker with PCR-confirmed SARS-CoV-2 infection or an uninfected control (not recorded which). The chain uses TRBV5-4 and TRBJ2-3; 9 bases are a match to TRBD1. CDR3 in amino acids: CASSVGTGRTDTQYF. The CDR3 region has the DNA TGTGCCAGCAGCGTCGGGACAGGGAGGACAGATACGCAGTATTTT.